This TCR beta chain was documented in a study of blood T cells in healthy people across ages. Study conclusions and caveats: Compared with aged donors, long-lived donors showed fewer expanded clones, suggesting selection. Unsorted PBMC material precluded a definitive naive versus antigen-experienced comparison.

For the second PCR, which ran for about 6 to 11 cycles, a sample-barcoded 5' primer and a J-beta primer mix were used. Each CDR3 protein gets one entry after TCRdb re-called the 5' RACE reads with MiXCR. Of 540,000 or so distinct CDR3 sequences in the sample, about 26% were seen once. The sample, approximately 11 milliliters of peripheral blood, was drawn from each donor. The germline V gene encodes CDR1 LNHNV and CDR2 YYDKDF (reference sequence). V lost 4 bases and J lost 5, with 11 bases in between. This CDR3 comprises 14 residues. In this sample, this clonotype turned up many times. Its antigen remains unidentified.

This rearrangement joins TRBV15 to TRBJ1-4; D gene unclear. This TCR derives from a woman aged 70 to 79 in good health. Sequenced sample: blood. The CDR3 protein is CATSNGRENEKLFF. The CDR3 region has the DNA TGTGCCACCAGCAATGGGCGAGAAAATGAAAAACTGTTTTTT. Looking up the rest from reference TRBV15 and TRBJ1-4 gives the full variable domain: DAMVIQNPRYQVTQFGKPVTLSCSQTLNHNVMYWYQQKSSQAPKLLFHYYDKDFNNEADTPDNFQSRRPNTSFCFLDIRSPGLGDTAMYLCATSNGRENEKLFFGSGTQLSVL.